This T cell receptor (beta chain) emerged from a study of blood T cell repertoires in COVID-19. Whole-study context: Researchers got acute and convalescent COVID-19 samples from the United States, Italy and Spain.

CDR3 length equals 12 residues. The V end lost 5 bases, the J end lost 7 bases, and 12 bases lay between the germline ends. CDR1 and CDR2 (germline): SGHTA, FQGNSA. The table came from immunoSEQ multiplex PCR; TCRdb's copy has only in-frame clones and leaves some out. Counted here are hundreds of thousands of clones, about 90% occurring once; the ten biggest clones make up approximately 7.9%. V is TRBV7-2 and J is TRBJ2-7, with D possibly matching TRBD1 (6 bases). Material for sequencing was peripheral blood. The sequence was obtained from a man aged 55-75 years who had recovered from COVID-19. The CDR3 coding sequence is TGTGCCAGCAGCCTGACAGGTGTTGAGCAGTACTTC. This gives the protein CASSLTGVEQYF.